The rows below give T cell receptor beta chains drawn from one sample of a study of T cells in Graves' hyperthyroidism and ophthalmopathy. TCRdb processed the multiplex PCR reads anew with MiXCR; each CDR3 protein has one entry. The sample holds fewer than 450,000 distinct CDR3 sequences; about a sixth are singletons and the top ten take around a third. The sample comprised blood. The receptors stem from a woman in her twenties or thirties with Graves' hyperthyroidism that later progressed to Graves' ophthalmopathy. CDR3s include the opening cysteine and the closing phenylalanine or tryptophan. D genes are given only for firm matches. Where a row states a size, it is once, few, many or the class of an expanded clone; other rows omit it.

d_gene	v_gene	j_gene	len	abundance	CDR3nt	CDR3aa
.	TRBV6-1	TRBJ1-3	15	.	TGTGCCAGCAGGAGGGTGGCCGACTCTGGAAACACCATATATTTT	CASRRVADSGNTIYF
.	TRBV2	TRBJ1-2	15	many	TGTGCCAGCAGTGAATCAGGGTTTGGCACCTATGGCTACACCTTC	CASSESGFGTYGYTF
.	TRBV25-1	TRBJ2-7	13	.	TGTGCCAGCAGTGTTACGACAGTAGGGGGGCAGTACTTC	CASSVTTVGGQYF
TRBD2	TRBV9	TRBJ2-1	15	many	TGTGCCAGCAGCGAAAGCGGGACTGCCTACAATGAGCAGTTCTTC	CASSESGTAYNEQFF
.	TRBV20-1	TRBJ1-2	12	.	TGCAGTGCTAGTAATTTTCGTTCGGATTACACCTTC	CSASNFRSDYTF
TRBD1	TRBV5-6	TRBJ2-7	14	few	TGTGCCAGCAGCTTGGGGACAGGGGATCGGGAGCAGTACTTC	CASSLGTGDREQYF
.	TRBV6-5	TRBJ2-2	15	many	TGTGCCAGCAGTTACTCTACCGCAGCTCGCGGGGAGCTGTTTTTT	CASSYSTAARGELFF
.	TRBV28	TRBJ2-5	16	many	TGTGCCAGCAGTTTATGGGAGGGGGGGCAGATGGAGACCCAGTACTTC	CASSLWEGGQMETQYF
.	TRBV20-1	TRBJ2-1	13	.	TGCAGTGCGGGGCTCCCCACCTTCAATGAGCAGTTCTTC	CSAGLPTFNEQFF
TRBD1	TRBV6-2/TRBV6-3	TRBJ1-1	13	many	TGTGCCAGCAGTTATGACAGGGGCACTGAAGCTTTCTTT	CASSYDRGTEAFF
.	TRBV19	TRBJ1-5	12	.	TGTGCCAGTAGTATTCTTAATCAGCCCCAGCATTTT	CASSILNQPQHF
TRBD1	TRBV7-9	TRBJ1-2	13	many	TGTGCCAGCAGTCTCGACAGGGCGGGAGGCTACACCTTC	CASSLDRAGGYTF
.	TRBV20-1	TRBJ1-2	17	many	TGCAGTGCTAGAGATAAGAAAGGGGGAATGGGGAACTATGGCTACACCTTC	CSARDKKGGMGNYGYTF
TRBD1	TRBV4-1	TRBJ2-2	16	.	TGCGCCAGCAGCCACCTCGGACAGGTGAACACCGGGGAGCTGTTTTTT	CASSHLGQVNTGELFF
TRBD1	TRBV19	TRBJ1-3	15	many	TGTGCCAGTAGACGGACAGGGGTCGACGGAAACACCATATATTTT	CASRRTGVDGNTIYF
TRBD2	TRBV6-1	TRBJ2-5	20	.	TGTGCCAGCAGTTTCCTCCTACCGGGACTAGCGGGAGAGGGTCGGGAGACCCAGTACTTC	CASSFLLPGLAGEGRETQYF
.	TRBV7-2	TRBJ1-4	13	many	TGTGCCAGCAGCACCCGGCTGGCAGAAAAACTGTTTTTT	CASSTRLAEKLFF
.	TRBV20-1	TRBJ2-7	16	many	TGCAGTGCCCCATCGTACCAGGGGGGGGCCCAGGGGGAGCAGTACTTC	CSAPSYQGGAQGEQYF
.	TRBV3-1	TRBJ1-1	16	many	TGTGCCAGCAGCCACATTGGAAGGGGAACAATCGCTGAAGCTTTCTTT	CASSHIGRGTIAEAFF
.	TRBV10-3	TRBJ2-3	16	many	TGTGCCATCAAATCAGACAGGTCCCTAAGCACAGATACGCAGTATTTT	CAIKSDRSLSTDTQYF
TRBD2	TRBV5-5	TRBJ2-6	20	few	TGTGCCAGCAGCTACCTTGGGGTGGGAGGGGACCCCTCTGGGGCCAACGTCCTGACTTTC	CASSYLGVGGDPSGANVLTF
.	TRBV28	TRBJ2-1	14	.	TGTGCCAGCAGTCCAGGGGGGGGGGGCAATGAGCAGTTCTTC	CASSPGGGGNEQFF
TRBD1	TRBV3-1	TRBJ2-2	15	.	TGTGCCAGCAGCCTAAGGACAGGGCGAACCGGGGAGCTGTTTTTT	CASSLRTGRTGELFF
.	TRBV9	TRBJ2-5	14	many	TGTGCCAGCAGCATTTATAGCGATCAGGAGACCCAGTACTTC	CASSIYSDQETQYF
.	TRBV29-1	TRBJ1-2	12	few	TGCAGCGTTGACTACGGGAACTATGGCTACACCTTC	CSVDYGNYGYTF
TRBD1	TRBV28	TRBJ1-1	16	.	TGTGCCAGCAGCCCAACCCGGGACAGGGGGAGAACTGAAGCTTTCTTT	CASSPTRDRGRTEAFF